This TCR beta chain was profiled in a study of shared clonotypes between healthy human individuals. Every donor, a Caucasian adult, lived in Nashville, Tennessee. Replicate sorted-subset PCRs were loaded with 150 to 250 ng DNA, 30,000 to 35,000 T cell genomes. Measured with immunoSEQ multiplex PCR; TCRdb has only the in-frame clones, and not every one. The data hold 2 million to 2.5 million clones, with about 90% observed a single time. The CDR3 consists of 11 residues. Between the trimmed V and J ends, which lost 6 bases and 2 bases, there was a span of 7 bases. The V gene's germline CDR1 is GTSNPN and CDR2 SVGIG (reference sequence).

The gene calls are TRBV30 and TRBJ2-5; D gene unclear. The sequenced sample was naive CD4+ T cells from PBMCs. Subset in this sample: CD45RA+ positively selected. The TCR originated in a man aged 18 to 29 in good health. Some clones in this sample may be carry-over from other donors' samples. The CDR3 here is CACLHQETQYF. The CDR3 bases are TGTGCCTGTCTACATCAAGAGACCCAGTACTTC.